This entry features one TCR beta chain sequence. This entry comes from a study of cytomegalovirus exposure and HLA in healthy donors. This CDR3 spans 15 amino acids. Looked up from germline, CDR1 is LNHDA and CDR2 is SQIVND (reference sequence). V lost 6 bases and J lost 5; bases outside the gene matches: 8. The PCR used 60 Vbeta and 13 Jbeta primers. Using immunoSEQ multiplex PCR, the repertoire was profiled, and TCRdb retains in-frame clones only, with some absent. The sample has about 190,000 clones, 81% seen once. The sample consisted of PBMCs. This receptor was identified in a man aged 35-49 years in good health and CMV-seropositive. The V and J genes are TRBV19 and TRBJ1-5, with TRBD1 matching 9 bases. Here the CDR3 DNA reads TGTGCCAGTAGACAATGGGGACAGGGTGATCAGCCCCAGCATTTT. Its protein is CASRQWGQGDQPQHF.